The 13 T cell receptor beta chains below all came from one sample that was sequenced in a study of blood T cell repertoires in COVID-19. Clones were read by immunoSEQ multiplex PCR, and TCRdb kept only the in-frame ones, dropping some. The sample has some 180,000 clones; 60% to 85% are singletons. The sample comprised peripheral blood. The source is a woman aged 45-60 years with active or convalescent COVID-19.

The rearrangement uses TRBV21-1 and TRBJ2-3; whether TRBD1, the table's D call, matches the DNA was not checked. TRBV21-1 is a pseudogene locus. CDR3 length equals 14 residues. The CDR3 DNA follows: TGTGCCAGCAGTACAGGGGGCCCCGCAGATACGCAGTATTTT. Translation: CASSTGGPADTQYF.

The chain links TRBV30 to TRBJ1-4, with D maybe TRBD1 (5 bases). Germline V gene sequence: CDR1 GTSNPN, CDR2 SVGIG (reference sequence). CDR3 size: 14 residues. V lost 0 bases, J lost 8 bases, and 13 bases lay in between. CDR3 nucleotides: TGTGCCTGGAGTGTACTTAGGGGTGACGAAAAACTGTTTTTT. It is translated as CAWSVLRGDEKLFF.

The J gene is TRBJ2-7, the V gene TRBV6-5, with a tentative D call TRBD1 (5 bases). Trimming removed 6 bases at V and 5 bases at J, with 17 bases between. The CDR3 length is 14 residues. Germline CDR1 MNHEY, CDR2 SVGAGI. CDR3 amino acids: CASSHVGDGDEQYF. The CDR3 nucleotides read TGTGCCAGCAGCCACGTAGGGGATGGTGACGAGCAGTACTTC.

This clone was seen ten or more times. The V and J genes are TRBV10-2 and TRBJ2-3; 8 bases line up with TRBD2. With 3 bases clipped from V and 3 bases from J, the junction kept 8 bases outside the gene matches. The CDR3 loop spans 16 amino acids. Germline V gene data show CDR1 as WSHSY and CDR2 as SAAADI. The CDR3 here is CASSDVALAATDTQYF. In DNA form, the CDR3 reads TGCGCCAGCAGTGACGTGGCACTAGCGGCTACAGATACGCAGTATTTT.

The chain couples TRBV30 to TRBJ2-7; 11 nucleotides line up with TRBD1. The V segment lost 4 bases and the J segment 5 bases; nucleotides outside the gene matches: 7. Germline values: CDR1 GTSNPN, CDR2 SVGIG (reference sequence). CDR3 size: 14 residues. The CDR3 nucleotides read TGTGCCTGGATGCGGGACAGGGGGATGCACGAGCAGTACTTC. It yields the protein CAWMRDRGMHEQYF.

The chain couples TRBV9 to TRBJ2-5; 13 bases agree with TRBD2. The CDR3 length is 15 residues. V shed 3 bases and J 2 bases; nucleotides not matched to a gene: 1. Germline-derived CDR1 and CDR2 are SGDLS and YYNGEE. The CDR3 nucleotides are TGTGCCAGCAGCGGGGGACTAGCGGGACAAGAGACCCAGTACTTC. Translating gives CASSGGLAGQETQYF.

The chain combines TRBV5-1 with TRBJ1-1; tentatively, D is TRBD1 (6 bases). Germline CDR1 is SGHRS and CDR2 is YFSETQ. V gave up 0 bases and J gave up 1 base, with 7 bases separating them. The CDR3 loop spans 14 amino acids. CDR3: CASSLGQANTEAFF. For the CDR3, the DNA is TGCGCCAGCAGCTTGGGACAGGCGAACACTGAAGCTTTCTTT. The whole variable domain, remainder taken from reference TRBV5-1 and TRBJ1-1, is KAGVTQTPRYLIKTRGQQVTLSCSPISGHRSVSWYQQTPGQGLQFLFEYFSETQRNKGNFPGRFSGRQFSNSRSEMNVSTLELGDSALYLCASSLGQANTEAFFGQGTRLTVV.

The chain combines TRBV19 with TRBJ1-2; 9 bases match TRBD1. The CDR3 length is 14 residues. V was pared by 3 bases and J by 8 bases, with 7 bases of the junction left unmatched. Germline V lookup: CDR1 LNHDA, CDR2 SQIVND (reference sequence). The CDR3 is CASSIQQGARGYTF. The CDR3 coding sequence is TGTGCCAGTAGTATCCAACAGGGGGCACGGGGCTACACCTTC.

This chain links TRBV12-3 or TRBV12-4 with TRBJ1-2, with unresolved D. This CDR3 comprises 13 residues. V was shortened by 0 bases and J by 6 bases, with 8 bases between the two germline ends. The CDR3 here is CASSLATVNGYTF. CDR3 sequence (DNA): TGTGCCAGCAGTTTAGCAACAGTAAATGGCTACACCTTC.

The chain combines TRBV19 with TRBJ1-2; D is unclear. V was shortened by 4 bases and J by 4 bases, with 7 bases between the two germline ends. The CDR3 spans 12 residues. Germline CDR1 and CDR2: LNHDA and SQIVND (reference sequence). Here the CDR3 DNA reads TGTGCCAGTAGTAGCTACAGCTATGGCTACACCTTC. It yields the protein CASSSYSYGYTF.

Written as DNA, the CDR3 is TGTGCCAGAAGCGGAAGACGTGGGGACAGAAGCACAGATACGCAGTATTTT. This gives the protein CARSGRRGDRSTDTQYF. The V and J genes are TRBV5-3 and TRBJ2-3, with 7 bases aligning to TRBD1. TRBV5-3 is an open reading frame, and its role is uncertain. The CDR3 consists of 17 residues. The V gene end was trimmed by 4 bases and the J gene end by 0 bases; junction bases not matched to a gene: 11.

The CDR3 DNA follows: TGTGCCAGCTCCATAGTAGCCGTAGCCAAAAACATTCAGTACTTC. This gives the protein CASSIVAVAKNIQYF. The rearrangement links TRBV18 to TRBJ2-4; D remains unclear. Germline V CDR1 and CDR2: KGHSH, LQKENI. CDR3 length: 15 amino acids. The V end was cut by 6 bases, the J end by 0 bases, with 12 bases between.

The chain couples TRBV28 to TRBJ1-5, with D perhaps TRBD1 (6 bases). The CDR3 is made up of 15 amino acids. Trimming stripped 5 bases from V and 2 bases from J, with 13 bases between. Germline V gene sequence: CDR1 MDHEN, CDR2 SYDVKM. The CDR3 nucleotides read TGTGCCAGCAGTCCGACAGGCCGAGGCAATCAGCCCCAGCATTTT. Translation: CASSPTGRGNQPQHF.